The entry below describes one T cell receptor (beta chain). Its matching antigen is unknown. CDR1 is SEHNR and CDR2 is FQNEAQ in the germline V gene (reference sequence). CDR3 length: 15 residues. V trimming: 6 bases; J trimming: 7 bases; junction bases outside the gene matches: 11. The PCR was carried out with 60 Vbeta primers and 13 Jbeta primers. Sequencing was performed with immunoSEQ multiplex PCR; in TCRdb, only in-frame clones are kept and a portion is missing. This sample's clone table lists around 40,000 clones. This specimen belongs to a study of cytomegalovirus exposure and HLA in healthy donors. Study conclusions and caveats: A later analysis linked a missense variant in DCLRE1C to the trimming of TCR beta V and J genes.

Sequencing used PBMCs. This TCR was recovered from a man aged 30 to 39 in good health and CMV-seronegative. The gene calls are TRBV7-9 and TRBJ2-1, with 8 bases fitting TRBD2. CDR3 in amino acids: CASSPVGTSRNEQFF. Written as DNA, the CDR3 is TGTGCCAGCAGTCCTGTTGGGACTAGTCGAAATGAGCAGTTCTTC.